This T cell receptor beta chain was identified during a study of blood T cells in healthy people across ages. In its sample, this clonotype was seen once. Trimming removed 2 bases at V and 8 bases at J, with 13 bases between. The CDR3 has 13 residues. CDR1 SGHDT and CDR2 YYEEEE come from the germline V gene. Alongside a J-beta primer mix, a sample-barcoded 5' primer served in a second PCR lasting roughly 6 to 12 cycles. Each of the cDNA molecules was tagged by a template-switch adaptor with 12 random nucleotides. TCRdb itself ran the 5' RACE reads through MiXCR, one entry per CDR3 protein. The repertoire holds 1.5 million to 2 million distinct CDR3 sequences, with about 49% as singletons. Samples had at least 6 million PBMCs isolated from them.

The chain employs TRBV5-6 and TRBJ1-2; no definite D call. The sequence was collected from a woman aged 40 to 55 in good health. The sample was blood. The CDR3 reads CASSLNGVLGYTF. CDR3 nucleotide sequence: TGTGCCAGCAGCTTAAACGGGGTTCTCGGCTACACCTTC.